The clone carrying this T cell receptor (beta chain) has a count of ten or more. Its matching antigen is unknown. These data are taken from a study of T-cell reconstitution after alpha-beta-depleted transplantation in children. Unique molecular identifiers tagged the TCRbeta library. One entry per CDR3 protein, called by TCRdb with MiXCR from the PCR reads. Of about 230,000 distinct CDR3 sequences detected, approximately 11% appear once; the ten largest clones hold 28%. This CDR3 spans 11 amino acids. The ends lost 4 bases at V and 14 bases at J; junction bases unmatched: 6. Per the germline V gene, CDR1 is DFQATT and CDR2 is SNEGSKA (reference sequence). General study findings and limits: By about two months after transplant, alpha-beta T cells reportedly arose from several hundred graft clones that had expanded.

This chain uses TRBV20-1 with TRBJ2-1, with 9 bases fitting TRBD2. Specimen: PBMCs, collected before TCRalphabeta/CD19-depleted stem cell transplant. The TCR originated in a child under three years old with acute myeloid leukemia, due to receive a stem cell transplant. CDR3 sequence: CSAMEREVEFF. CDR3 DNA sequence: TGCAGTGCTATGGAGCGGGAGGTTGAGTTCTTC.